This T cell receptor (beta chain) was found in a study of response to subunit inactivated influenza vaccine. Study results and caveats: Each seasonal influenza vaccination recruits few new T cells, the authors suggested.

TCRdb redid the calling of the RT-PCR reads with MiXCR, one entry per CDR3 protein. Here the sample spans around 790,000 distinct CDR3 sequences, around 20% being singletons. Germline CDR1 reads SGHRS; CDR2 reads YFSETQ. After removal of 0 bases from V and 4 bases from J, the junction contained 3 bases not matched to a gene. The length of the CDR3 is 15 residues. Concerning this clonotype itself: Its specificity is not known.

This clonotype was sampled from a man between 45 and 60 years old who received an inactivated influenza vaccine. This specimen was PBMCs from blood, taken 4 to 6 days after vaccination. V usage is TRBV5-1 and J usage is TRBJ2-3; 9 nucleotides agree with TRBD1. In nucleotides, the CDR3 is TGCGCCAGCAGCTTGGGGGACAGGGAGTCAGATACGCAGTATTTT. Its protein product is CASSLGDRESDTQYF.